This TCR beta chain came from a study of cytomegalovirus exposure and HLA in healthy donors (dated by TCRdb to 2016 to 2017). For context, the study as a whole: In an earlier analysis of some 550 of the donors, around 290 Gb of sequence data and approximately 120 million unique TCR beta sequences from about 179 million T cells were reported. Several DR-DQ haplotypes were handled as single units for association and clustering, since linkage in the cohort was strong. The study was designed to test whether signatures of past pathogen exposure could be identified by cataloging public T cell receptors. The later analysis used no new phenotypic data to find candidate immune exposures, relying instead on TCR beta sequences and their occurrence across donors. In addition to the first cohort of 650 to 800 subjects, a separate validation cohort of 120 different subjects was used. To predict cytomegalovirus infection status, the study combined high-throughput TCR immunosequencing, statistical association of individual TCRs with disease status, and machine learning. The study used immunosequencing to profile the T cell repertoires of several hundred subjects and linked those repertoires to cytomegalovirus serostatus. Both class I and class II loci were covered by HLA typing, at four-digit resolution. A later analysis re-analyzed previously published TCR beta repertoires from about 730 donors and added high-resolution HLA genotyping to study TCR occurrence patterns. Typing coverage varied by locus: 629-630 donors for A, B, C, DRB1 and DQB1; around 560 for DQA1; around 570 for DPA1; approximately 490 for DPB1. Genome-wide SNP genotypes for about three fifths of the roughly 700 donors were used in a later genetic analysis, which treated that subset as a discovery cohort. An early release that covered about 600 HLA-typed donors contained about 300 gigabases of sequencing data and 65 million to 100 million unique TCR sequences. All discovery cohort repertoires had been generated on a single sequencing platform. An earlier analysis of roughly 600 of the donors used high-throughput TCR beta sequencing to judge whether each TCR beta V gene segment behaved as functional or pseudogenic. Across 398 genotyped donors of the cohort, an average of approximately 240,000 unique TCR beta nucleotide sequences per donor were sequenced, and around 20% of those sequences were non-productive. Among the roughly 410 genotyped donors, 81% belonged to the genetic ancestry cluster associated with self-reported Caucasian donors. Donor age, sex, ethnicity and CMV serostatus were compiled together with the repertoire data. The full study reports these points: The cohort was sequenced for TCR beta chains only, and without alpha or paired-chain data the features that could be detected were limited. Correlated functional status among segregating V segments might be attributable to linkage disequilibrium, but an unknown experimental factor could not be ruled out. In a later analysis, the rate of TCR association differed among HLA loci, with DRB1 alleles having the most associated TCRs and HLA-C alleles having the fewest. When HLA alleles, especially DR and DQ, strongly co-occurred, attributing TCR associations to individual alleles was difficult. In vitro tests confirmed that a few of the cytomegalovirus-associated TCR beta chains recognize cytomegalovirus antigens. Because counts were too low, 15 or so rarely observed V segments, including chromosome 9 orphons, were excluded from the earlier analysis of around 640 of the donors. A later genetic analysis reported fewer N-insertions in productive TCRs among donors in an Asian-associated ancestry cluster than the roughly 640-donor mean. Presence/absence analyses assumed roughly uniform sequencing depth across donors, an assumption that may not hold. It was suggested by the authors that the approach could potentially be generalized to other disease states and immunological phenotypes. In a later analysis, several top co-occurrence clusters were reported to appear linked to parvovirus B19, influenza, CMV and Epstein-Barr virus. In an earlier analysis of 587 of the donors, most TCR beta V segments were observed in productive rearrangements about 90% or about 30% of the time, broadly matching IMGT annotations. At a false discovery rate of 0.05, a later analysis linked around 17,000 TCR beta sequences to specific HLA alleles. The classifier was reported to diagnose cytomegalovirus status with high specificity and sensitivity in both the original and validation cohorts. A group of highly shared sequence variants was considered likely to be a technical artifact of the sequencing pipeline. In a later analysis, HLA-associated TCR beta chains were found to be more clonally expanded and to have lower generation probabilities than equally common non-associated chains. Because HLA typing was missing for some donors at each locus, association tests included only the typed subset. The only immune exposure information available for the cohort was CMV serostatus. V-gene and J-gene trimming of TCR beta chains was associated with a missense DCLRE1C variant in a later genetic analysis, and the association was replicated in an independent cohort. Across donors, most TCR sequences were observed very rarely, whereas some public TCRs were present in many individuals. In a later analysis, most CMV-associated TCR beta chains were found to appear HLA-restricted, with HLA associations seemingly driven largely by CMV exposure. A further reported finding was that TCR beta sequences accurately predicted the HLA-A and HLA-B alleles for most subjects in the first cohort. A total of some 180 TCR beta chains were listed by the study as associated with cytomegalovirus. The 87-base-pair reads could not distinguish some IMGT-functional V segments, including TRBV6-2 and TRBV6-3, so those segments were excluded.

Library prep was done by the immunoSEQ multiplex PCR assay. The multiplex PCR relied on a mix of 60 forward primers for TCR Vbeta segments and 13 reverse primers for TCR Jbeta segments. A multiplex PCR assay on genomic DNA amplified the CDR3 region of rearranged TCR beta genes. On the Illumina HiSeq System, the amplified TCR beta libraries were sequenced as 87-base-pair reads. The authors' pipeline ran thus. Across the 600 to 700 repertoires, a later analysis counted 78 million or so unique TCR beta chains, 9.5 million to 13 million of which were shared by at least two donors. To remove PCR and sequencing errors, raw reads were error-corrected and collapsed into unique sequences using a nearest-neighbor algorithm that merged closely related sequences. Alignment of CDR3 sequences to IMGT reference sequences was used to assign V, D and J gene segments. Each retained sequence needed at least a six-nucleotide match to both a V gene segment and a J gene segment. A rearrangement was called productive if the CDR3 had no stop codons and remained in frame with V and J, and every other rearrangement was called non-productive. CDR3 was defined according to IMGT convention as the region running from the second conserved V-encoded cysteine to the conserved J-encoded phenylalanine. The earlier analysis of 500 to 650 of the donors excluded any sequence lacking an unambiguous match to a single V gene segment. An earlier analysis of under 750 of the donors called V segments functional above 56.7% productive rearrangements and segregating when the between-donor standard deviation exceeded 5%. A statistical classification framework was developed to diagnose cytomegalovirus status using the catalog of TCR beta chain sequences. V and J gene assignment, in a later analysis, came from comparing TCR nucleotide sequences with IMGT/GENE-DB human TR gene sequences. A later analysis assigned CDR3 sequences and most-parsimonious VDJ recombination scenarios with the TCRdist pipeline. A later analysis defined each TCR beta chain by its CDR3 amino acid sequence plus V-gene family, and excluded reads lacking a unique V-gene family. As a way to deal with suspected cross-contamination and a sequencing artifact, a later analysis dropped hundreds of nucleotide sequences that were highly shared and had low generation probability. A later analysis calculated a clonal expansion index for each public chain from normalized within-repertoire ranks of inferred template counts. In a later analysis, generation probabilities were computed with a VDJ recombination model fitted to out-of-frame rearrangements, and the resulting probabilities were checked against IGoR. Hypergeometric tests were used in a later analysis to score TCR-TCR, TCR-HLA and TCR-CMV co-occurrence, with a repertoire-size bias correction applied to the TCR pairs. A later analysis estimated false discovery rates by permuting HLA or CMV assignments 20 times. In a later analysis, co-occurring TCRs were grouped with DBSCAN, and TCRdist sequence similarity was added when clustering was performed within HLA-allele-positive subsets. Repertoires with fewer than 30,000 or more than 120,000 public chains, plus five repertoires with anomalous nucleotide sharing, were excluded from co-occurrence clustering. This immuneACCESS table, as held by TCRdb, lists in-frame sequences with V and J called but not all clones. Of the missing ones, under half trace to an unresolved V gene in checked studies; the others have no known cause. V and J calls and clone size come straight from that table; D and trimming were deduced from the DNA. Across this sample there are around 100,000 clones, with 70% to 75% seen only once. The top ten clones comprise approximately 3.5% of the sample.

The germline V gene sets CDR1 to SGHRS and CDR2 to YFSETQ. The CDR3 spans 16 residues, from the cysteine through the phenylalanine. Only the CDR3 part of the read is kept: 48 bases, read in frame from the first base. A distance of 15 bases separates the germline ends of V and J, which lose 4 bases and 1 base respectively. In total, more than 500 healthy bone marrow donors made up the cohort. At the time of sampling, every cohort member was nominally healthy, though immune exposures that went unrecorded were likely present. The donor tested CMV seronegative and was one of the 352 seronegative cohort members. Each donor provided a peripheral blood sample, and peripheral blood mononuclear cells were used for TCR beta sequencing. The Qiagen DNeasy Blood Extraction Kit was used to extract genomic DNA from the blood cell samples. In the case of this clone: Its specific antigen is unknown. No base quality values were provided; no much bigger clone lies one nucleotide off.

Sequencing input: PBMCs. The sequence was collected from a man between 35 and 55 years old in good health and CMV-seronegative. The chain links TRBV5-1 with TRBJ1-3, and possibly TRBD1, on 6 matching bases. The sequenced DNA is TGCGCCAGCAGCACCATGGGACAAGCTTCTGGAAACACCATATATTTT. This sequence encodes CASSTMGQASGNTIYF.